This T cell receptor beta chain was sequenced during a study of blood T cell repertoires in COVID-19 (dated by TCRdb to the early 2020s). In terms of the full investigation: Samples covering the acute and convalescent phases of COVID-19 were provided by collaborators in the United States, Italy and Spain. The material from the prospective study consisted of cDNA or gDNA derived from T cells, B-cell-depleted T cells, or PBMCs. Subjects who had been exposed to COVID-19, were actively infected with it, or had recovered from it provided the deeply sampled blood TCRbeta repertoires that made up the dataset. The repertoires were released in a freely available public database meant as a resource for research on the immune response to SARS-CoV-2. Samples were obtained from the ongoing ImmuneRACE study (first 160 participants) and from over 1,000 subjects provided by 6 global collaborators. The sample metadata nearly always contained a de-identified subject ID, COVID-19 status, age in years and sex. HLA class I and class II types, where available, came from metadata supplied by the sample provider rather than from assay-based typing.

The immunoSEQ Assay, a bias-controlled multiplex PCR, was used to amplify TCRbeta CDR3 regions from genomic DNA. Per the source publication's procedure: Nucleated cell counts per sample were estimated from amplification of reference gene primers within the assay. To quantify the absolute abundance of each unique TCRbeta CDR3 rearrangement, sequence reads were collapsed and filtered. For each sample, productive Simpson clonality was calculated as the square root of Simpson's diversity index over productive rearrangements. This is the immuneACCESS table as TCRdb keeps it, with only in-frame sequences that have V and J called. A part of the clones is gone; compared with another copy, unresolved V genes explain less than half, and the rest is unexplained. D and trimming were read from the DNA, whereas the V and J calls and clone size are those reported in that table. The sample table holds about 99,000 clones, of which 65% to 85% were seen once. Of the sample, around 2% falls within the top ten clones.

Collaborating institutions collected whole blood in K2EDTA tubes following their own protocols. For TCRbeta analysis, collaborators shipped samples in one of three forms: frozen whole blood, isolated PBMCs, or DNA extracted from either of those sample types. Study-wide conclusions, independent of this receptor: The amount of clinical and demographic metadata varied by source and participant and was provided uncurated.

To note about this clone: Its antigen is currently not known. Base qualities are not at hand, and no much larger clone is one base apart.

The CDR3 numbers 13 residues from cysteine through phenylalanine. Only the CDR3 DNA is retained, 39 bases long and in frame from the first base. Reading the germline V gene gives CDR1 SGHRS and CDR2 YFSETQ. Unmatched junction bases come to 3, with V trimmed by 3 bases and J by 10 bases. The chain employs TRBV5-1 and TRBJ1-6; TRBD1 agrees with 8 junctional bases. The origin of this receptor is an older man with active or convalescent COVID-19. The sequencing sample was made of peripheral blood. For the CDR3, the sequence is CASSYTGGSPLHF. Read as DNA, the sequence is TGCGCCAGCAGCTACACAGGGGGATCACCCCTCCACTTT.